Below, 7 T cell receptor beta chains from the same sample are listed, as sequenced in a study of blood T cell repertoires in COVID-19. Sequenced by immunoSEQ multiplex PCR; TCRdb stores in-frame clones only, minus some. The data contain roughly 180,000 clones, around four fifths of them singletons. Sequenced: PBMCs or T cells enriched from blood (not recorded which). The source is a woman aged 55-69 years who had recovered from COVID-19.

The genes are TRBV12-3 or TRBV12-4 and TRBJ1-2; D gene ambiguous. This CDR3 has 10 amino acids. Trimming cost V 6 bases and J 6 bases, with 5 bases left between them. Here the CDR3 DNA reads TGTGCCAGCAGACATCATGGCTACACCTTC. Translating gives CASRHHGYTF.

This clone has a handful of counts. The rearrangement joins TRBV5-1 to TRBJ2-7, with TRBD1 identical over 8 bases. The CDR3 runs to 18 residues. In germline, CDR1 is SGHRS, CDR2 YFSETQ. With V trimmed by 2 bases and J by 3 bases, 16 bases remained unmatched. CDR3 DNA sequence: TGCGCCAGCAGCTTAATGATAGGACAGGGCAACTTCTTCTACGAGCAGTACTTC. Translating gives CASSLMIGQGNFFYEQYF.

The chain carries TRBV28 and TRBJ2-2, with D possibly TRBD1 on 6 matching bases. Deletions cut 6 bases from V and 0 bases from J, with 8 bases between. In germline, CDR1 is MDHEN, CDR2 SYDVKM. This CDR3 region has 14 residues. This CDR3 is CASRWTANTGELFF. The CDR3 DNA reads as TGTGCCAGCAGGTGGACAGCGAACACCGGGGAGCTGTTTTTT.

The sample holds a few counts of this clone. CDR3 residues: CATSRPRGAIGTGELFF. The DNA for the CDR3 is TGTGCCACCAGCAGGCCTCGGGGGGCCATCGGCACCGGGGAGCTGTTTTTT. This rearrangement joins TRBV15 to TRBJ2-2; D is possibly TRBD2 (7 bases). Trimming shortened V by 3 bases and J by 4 bases, and 18 bases separated the two germline ends. This CDR3 spans 17 amino acids. Germline V gives CDR1 LNHNV, CDR2 YYDKDF (reference sequence). Based on the CDR3 plus reference TRBV15 and TRBJ2-2, the full variable domain is DAMVIQNPRYQVTQFGKPVTLSCSQTLNHNVMYWYQQKSSQAPKLLFHYYDKDFNNEADTPDNFQSRRPNTSFCFLDIRSPGLGDTAMYLCATSRPRGAIGTGELFFGEGSRLTVL.

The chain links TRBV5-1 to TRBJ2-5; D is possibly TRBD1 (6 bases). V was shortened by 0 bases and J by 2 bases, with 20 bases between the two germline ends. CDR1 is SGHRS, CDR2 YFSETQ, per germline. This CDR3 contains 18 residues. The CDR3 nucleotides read TGCGCCAGCAGCTTGGGGGGCCAGGGGTTAAGAAGTCAAGAGACCCAGTACTTC. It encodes CASSLGGQGLRSQETQYF.

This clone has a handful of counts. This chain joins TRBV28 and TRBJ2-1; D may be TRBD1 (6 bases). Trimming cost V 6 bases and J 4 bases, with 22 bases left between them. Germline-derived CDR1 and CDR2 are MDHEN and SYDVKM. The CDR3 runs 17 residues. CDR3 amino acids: CASSLSGTQTIYNEQFF. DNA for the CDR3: TGTGCCAGCAGCCTCTCCGGGACACAAACGATATACAATGAGCAGTTCTTC.

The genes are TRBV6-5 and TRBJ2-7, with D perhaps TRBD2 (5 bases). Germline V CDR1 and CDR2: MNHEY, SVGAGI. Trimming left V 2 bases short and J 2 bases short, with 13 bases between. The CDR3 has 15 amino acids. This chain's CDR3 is CASSYGSGFPYEQYF. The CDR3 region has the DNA TGTGCCAGCAGTTACGGTTCGGGGTTCCCCTACGAGCAGTACTTC.